This TCR beta chain stems from a study of cytomegalovirus exposure and HLA in healthy donors. Study observations and caveats: Later genetic work tied a missense DCLRE1C variant to beta-chain V and J trimming.

V was clipped by 3 bases and J by 9 bases; unmatched bases: 13. The V gene's germline CDR1 is SGDLS and CDR2 YYNGEE. This CDR3 spans 15 amino acids. The PCR ran on 60 Vbeta and 13 Jbeta primers. Some clones are missing from TCRdb's copy, which holds only in-frame ones; the method was immunoSEQ multiplex PCR. The data show about 150,000 clones, 84% seen once. A remark on this clone: Its cognate antigen is unknown.

The material sequenced was PBMCs. The chain joins TRBV9 to TRBJ2-5; 8 bases fit TRBD1. The TCR originated in a boy aged 2-15 years in good health and CMV-seronegative. Here the CDR3 reads CASSGGTGLREAQYF. CDR3 sequence (DNA): TGTGCCAGCAGCGGAGGGACAGGCCTAAGGGAGGCCCAGTACTTC.